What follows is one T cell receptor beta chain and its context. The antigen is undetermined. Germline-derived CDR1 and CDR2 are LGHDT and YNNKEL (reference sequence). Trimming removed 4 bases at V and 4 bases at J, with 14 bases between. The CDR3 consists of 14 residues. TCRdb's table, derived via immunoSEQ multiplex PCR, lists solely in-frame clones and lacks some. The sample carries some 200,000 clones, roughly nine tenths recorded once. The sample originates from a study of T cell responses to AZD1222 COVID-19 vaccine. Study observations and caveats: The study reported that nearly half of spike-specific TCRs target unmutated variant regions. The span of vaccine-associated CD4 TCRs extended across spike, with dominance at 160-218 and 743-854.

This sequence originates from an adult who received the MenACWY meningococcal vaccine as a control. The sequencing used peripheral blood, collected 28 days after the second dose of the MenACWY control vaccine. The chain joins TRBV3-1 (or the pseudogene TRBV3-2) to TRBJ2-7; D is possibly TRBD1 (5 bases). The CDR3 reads CASSRQGAGYEQYF. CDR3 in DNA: TGTGCCAGCAGCCGTCAAGGGGCTGGTTACGAGCAGTACTTC.